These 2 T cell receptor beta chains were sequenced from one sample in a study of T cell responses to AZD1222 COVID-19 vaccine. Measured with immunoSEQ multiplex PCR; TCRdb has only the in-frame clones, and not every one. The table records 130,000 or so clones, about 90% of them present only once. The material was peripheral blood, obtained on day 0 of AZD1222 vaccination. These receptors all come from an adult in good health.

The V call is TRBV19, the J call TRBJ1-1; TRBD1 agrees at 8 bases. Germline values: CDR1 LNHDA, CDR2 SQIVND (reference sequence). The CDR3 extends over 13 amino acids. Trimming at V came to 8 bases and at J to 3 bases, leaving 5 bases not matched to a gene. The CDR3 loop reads CASGQGRDTEAFF. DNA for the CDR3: TGTGCCAGTGGACAGGGTCGTGACACTGAAGCTTTCTTT.

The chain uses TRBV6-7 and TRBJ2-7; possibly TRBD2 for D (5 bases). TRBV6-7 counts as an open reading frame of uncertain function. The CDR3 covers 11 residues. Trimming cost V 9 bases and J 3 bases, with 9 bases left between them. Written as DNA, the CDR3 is TGTGCCAGGCGGGCATTCTACGAGCAGTACTTC. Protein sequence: CARRAFYEQYF.